Presented here are 28 T cell receptor beta chains from one specimen sequenced in a study of PD-1 blockade in classical Hodgkin lymphoma. Every single patient, without exception, relapsed after autologous stem cell transplantation, and brentuximab vedotin exposure varied. TCRdb's table, derived via immunoSEQ multiplex PCR, lists solely in-frame clones and lacks some. The sample consists of 45,000 to 55,000 clones, approximately 70% of them appearing once. Sample: peripheral blood mononuclear cells (PBMCs), taken before the second cycle of nivolumab. These receptors were collected from a human donor with classical Hodgkin lymphoma.

J is TRBJ1-1 and V is TRBV6-5; D gene unclear. Trimming shortened V by 6 bases and J by 0 bases, and 2 bases separated the two germline ends. Germline V gene lookup returns CDR1 MNHEY and CDR2 SVGAGI. This CDR3 is 11 amino acids long. The CDR3 protein is CASSMNTEAFF. CDR3 sequence (DNA): TGTGCCAGCAGCATGAACACTGAAGCTTTCTTT.

This chain uses TRBV18 with TRBJ2-6, with 9 bases identical to TRBD1. The V and J ends lost 2 bases and 9 bases, in that order; junction bases with no gene match: 8. Germline V gene data show CDR1 as KGHSH and CDR2 as LQKENI. There are 16 residues in the CDR3. CDR3 DNA: TGTGCCAGCTCACCAGGGACAGGGAGCGGAGTCAACGTCCTGACTTTC. This encodes CASSPGTGSGVNVLTF.

The V and J genes are TRBV6-6 and TRBJ2-2, with 8 positions matching TRBD1. Germline V CDR1 and CDR2: MNHNY, SVGAGI (reference sequence). The CDR3 runs 15 residues. J was trimmed by 4 bases and V by 4 bases; bases with no gene match: 5. Written as DNA, the CDR3 is TGTGCCAGCAGTTCTCGACAGGGGAGCACCGGGGAGCTGTTTTTT. Its protein product is CASSSRQGSTGELFF.

This clone came up a few times. V and J are TRBV28 and TRBJ2-1, with 11 bases matching TRBD2. With 3 bases clipped from V and 3 bases from J, the junction kept 1 base outside the gene matches. The CDR3 has 15 residues. Germline V gene data show CDR1 as MDHEN and CDR2 as SYDVKM. Here the CDR3 DNA reads TGTGCCAGCAGTTTCGGACTAGCGGGCTACAATGAGCAGTTCTTC. It codes for CASSFGLAGYNEQFF.

The rearrangement uses TRBV11-1 and TRBJ1-1; 11 bases align to TRBD1. V was pared by 5 bases and J by 7 bases, with 9 bases of the junction left unmatched. CDR3 size: 15 residues. The germline V gene encodes CDR1 SGHAT and CDR2 FQDESV (reference sequence). The CDR3 protein is CASSGWTGGFGEAFF. CDR3 DNA: TGTGCCAGCAGCGGGTGGACAGGGGGCTTCGGTGAAGCTTTCTTT.

This chain joins TRBV30 and TRBJ2-7; 9 nucleotides line up with TRBD2. The CDR3 loop spans 12 amino acids. The germline CDR1 and CDR2 sequences are GTSNPN and SVGIG (reference sequence). V was clipped by 4 bases and J by 2 bases; unmatched bases: 0. CDR3 coding DNA: TGTGCCTGGACTAGCGGGACCTACGAGCAGTACTTC. Protein sequence: CAWTSGTYEQYF.

CDR3 residues: CSVGTSGRWETQYF. The CDR3 coding sequence is TGCAGCGTAGGGACTAGCGGGAGGTGGGAGACCCAGTACTTC. The chain combines TRBV29-1 with TRBJ2-5; TRBD2 agrees at 15 bases. The V gene end was trimmed by 6 bases and the J gene end by 5 bases; junction bases not matched to a gene: 4. The CDR3 is 14 amino acids. Germline-derived CDR1 and CDR2 are SQVTM and ANQGSEA.

This chain uses TRBV11-2 with TRBJ1-2; weak D call: TRBD1 (5 bases). CDR1 is SGHAT, CDR2 FQNNGV, per germline. The CDR3 has 13 amino acids. Trimming left V 7 bases short and J 1 base short, with 10 bases between. The CDR3 DNA reads as TGTGCCAGCACCGCAGACAGTAACTATGGCTACACCTTC. Protein product: CASTADSNYGYTF.

V and J are TRBV6-5 and TRBJ2-7; a weak D match, TRBD1 (6 bases). Germline V gene sequence: CDR1 MNHEY, CDR2 SVGAGI. Trimming left V 2 bases short and J 0 bases short, with 11 bases between. The length of the CDR3 is 15 residues. The CDR3, as DNA: TGTGCCAGCAGTTACGAGGCAGGGGTCTCCTACGAGCAGTACTTC. Its protein is CASSYEAGVSYEQYF.

The CDR3 DNA reads TGTGCCAGCAGTTACAGCTCAACAGGGTACGAGCAGTACTTC. Residues: CASSYSSTGYEQYF. The V gene is TRBV6-5, the J gene TRBJ2-7; tentative D call: TRBD1 (6 bases). The ends were cut back, 2 bases at V and 4 bases at J, with 12 bases in the middle. Germline V gene lookup returns CDR1 MNHEY and CDR2 SVGAGI. The length of the CDR3 is 14 residues.

This clone was seen only once. The chain uses TRBV6-5 and TRBJ2-7; no reliable D call. This CDR3 has 13 amino acids. V was trimmed by 2 bases and J by 2 bases, leaving 7 bases between them. Germline V gives CDR1 MNHEY, CDR2 SVGAGI. Written as DNA, the CDR3 is TGTGCCAGCAGTTACGTAGGGACCTACGAGCAGTACTTC. Amino acids: CASSYVGTYEQYF.

This clone was seen a few times. The chain couples TRBV19 to TRBJ1-3, with 7 nucleotides matching TRBD1. V was pared by 6 bases and J by 4 bases, with 6 bases of the junction left unmatched. Germline V CDR1 and CDR2: LNHDA, SQIVND (reference sequence). The CDR3 consists of 14 residues. CDR3 nucleotides: TGTGCCAGTAGCTCGACAGGGACGGGAAACACCATATATTTT. This gives the protein CASSSTGTGNTIYF.

This clone was counted a few times. CDR3: CASSEQGRNTIYF. CDR3 DNA sequence: TGTGCCAGCAGTGAACAGGGCCGAAACACCATATATTTT. The chain combines TRBV6-1 with TRBJ1-3; possible D gene TRBD1, 5 bases. The CDR3 sequence is 13 residues long. Trimming shortened V by 2 bases and J by 5 bases, and 7 bases separated the two germline ends. Looked up from germline, CDR1 is MNHNS and CDR2 is SASEGT.

The gene calls are TRBV6-5 and TRBJ2-7, with 9 bases matching TRBD2. V trimming: 7 bases; J trimming: 2 bases; junction bases outside the gene matches: 6. This CDR3 has 14 residues. Germline CDR1 reads MNHEY; CDR2 reads SVGAGI. This chain's CDR3 is CASNPLAGTYEQYF. The CDR3 DNA follows: TGTGCCAGCAACCCACTAGCGGGTACCTACGAGCAGTACTTC.

In this sample, this clone turned up a few times. V and J are TRBV18 and TRBJ1-3, with TRBD1 matching over 10 bases. The CDR3 sequence is 18 residues long. V was pared by 6 bases and J by 2 bases, with 13 bases of the junction left unmatched. Per germline, CDR1 KGHSH and CDR2 LQKENI. The CDR3 spells CASSPRPTGGLPGNTIYF. The CDR3 region has the DNA TGTGCCAGCTCTCCCAGACCGACAGGGGGCCTTCCTGGAAACACCATATATTTT.

This clone is categorized as medium-sized (0.01 to 0.1%). The V gene is TRBV19, the J gene TRBJ1-5, with D perhaps TRBD1 (5 bases). Trimming left V 5 bases short and J 0 bases short, with 11 bases between. The CDR3 extends over 15 amino acids. Germline CDR1 LNHDA, CDR2 SQIVND (reference sequence). The DNA of the CDR3 is TGTGCCAGTAGTCCGGGACCCTATAGCAATCAGCCCCAGCATTTT. Amino acids: CASSPGPYSNQPQHF.

Only one count was recorded for this clone. Other nucleotide sequences from this sample produce the same CDR3. This chain connects TRBV19 to TRBJ2-7; 8 bases agree with TRBD1. The CDR3 sequence is 14 residues long. With V trimmed by 3 bases and J by 2 bases, 3 bases remained unmatched. Germline V lookup: CDR1 LNHDA, CDR2 SQIVND (reference sequence). Written as DNA, the CDR3 is TGTGCCAGTAGTATCGGACAGGGAACCTACGAGCAGTACTTC. Its protein product is CASSIGQGTYEQYF.

This clone is medium-sized (0.01 to 0.1%). J is TRBJ1-5 and V is TRBV4-1; D remains ambiguous. Per germline, CDR1 MGHRA and CDR2 YSYEKL. The CDR3 runs 14 residues. V lost 4 bases, J lost 0 bases, and 7 bases lay in between. The DNA for the CDR3 is TGCGCCAGCAGCCCTCCAGGTAGCAATCAGCCCCAGCATTTT. Translated: CASSPPGSNQPQHF.

The V and J genes are TRBV9 and TRBJ2-5; TRBD2 might be the D (5 bases). The length of the CDR3 is 15 residues. Germline CDR1 is SGDLS and CDR2 is YYNGEE. V lost 4 bases and J lost 2, with 15 bases in between. The CDR3 DNA follows: TGTGCCAGCAGCCTTCTTGGAGCGGCACAAGAGACCCAGTACTTC. Amino acids: CASSLLGAAQETQYF.

The V and J genes are TRBV19 and TRBJ2-3; 7 bases map to TRBD1. Trimming at V came to 4 bases and at J to 3 bases, leaving 7 bases not matched to a gene. There are 15 residues in the CDR3. CDR1 LNHDA and CDR2 SQIVND come from the germline V gene (reference sequence). This CDR3 reads CASSTDRLLTDTQYF. The CDR3 nucleotides read TGTGCCAGTAGTACGGACAGGTTGCTGACAGATACGCAGTATTTT.

The rearrangement links TRBV6-4 to TRBJ1-2; 12 bases align to TRBD1. Germline CDR1 reads MRHNA; CDR2 reads SNTAGT. The CDR3 has 17 residues. Trimming removed 5 bases from V and 5 bases from J; junction bases left unmatched: 12. In DNA form, the CDR3 reads TGTGCCAGCAGTCTCCACCCTGTGGGACAGGGGGCTTATGGCTACACCTTC. This gives the protein CASSLHPVGQGAYGYTF.

The V call is TRBV19, the J call TRBJ2-7, with D perhaps matching TRBD1 or TRBD2 (5 bases each). The V gene's germline CDR1 is LNHDA and CDR2 SQIVND (reference sequence). The V and J ends lost 6 bases and 7 bases respectively, with 13 bases between them. This CDR3 contains 12 residues. In DNA form, the CDR3 reads TGTGCCAGTAGAGGAGAGGGGAGTGAGCAGTACTTC. This gives the protein CASRGEGSEQYF.

This chain joins TRBV28 and TRBJ1-2; maybe TRBD1 (6 bases). CDR3 size: 15 residues. Trimming removed 6 bases from V and 2 bases from J, with 16 bases in between. The germline gives CDR1 MDHEN, CDR2 SYDVKM. CDR3 coding DNA: TGTGCCAGCAGCCTCAAACAGGGTGGAAACTATGGCTACACCTTC. It specifies CASSLKQGGNYGYTF.

This clone was counted only a few times. One end of the junction does not line up with germline, which may come from a read error. This chain joins TRBV30 and TRBJ2-2; D might be TRBD1 (6 bases). Per the germline V gene, CDR1 is GTSNPN and CDR2 is SVGIG (reference sequence). CDR3 size: 13 residues. CDR3: CAAQGRNSGELFF. CDR3 sequence (DNA): TGTGCCGCACAGGGACGGAACAGCGGGGAGCTGTTTTTT.

The V call is TRBV27, the J call TRBJ2-7, with 8 bases that match TRBD1. The CDR3 runs to 16 residues. CDR1 and CDR2 from the germline V gene are MNHEY and SMNVEV (reference sequence). The V segment lost 5 bases and the J segment 3 bases; nucleotides outside the gene matches: 12. As DNA, the CDR3 is TGTGCCAGCAGTCCCAAAGGCCCAGGGGGCGGCTACGAGCAGTACTTC. It is translated as CASSPKGPGGGYEQYF.

The chain couples TRBV7-9 to TRBJ2-1; no firm D call. CDR1 and CDR2 (germline): SEHNR, FQNEAQ (reference sequence). This CDR3 is built from 15 residues. Trimming took off 5 bases at V and 6 bases at J, with 17 bases between the two ends. The CDR3 DNA sequence: TGTGCCAGCAGCCCCAATCCATCGTTGAGCAATGAGCAGTTCTTC. This sequence encodes CASSPNPSLSNEQFF.

The chain recombines TRBV19 with TRBJ1-1; D gene ambiguous. Trimming stripped 5 bases from V and 0 bases from J, with 10 bases between. The CDR3 totals 14 residues. The germline CDR1 and CDR2 sequences are LNHDA and SQIVND (reference sequence). CDR3 DNA: TGTGCCAGTAGTGACGTCTCCTTGAACACTGAAGCTTTCTTT. Its translation is CASSDVSLNTEAFF.

The chain links TRBV7-2 to TRBJ2-5, with unresolved D. V lost 6 bases, J lost 0 bases, and 11 bases lay in between. Germline CDR1 and CDR2: SGHTA and FQGNSA. This CDR3 is 14 amino acids long. The CDR3 is CASRESPNQETQYF. As DNA, the CDR3 is TGTGCCAGCAGGGAGTCGCCGAACCAAGAGACCCAGTACTTC.